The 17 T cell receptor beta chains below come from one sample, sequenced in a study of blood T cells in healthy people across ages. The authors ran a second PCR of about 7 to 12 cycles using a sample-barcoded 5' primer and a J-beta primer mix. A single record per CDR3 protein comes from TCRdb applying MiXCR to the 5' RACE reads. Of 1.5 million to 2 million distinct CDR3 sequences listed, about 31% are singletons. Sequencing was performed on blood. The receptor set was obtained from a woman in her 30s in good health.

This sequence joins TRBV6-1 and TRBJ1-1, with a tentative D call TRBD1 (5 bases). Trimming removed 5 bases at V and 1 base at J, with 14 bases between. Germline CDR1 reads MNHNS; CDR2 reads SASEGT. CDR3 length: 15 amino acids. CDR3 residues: CASSPRLGANTEAFF. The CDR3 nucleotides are TGTGCCAGCAGTCCTAGGCTCGGGGCGAACACTGAAGCTTTCTTT.

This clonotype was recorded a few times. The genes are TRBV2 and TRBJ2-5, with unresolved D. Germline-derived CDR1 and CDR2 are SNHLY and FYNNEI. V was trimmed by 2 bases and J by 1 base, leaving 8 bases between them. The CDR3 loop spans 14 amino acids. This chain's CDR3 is CASSELASQETQYF. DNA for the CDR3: TGTGCCAGCAGTGAATTGGCGTCCCAAGAGACCCAGTACTTC.

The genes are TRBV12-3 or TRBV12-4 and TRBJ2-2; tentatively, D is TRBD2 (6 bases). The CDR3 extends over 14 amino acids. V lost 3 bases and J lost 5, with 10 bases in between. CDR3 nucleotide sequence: TGTGCCAGCAGTTTGTCCGCGGGGACCGGGGAGCTGTTTTTT. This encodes CASSLSAGTGELFF.

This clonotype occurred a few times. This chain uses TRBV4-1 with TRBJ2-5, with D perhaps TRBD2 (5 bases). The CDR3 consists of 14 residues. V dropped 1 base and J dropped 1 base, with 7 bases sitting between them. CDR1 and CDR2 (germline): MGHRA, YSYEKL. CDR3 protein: CASSQGLIQETQYF. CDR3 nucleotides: TGCGCCAGCAGCCAAGGACTAATCCAAGAGACCCAGTACTTC.

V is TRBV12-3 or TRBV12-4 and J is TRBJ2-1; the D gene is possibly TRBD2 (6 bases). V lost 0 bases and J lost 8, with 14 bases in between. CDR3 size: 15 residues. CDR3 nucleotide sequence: TGTGCCAGCAGTTTAGCGGGAGGCCGGGGTGATGAGCAGTTCTTC. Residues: CASSLAGGRGDEQFF.

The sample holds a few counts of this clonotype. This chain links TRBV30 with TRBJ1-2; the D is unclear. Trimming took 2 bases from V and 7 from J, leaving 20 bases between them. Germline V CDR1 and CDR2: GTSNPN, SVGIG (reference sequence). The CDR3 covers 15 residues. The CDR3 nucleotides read TGTGCCTGGAGTAGTTTCAAGGTTTTTGGTAGTGGCTACACCTTC. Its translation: CAWSSFKVFGSGYTF.

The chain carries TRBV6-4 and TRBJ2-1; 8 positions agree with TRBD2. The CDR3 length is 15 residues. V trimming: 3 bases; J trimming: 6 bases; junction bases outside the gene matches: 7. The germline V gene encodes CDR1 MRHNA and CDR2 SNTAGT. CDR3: CASSEVAGSGNEQFF. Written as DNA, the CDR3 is TGTGCCAGCAGTGAGGTAGCGGGATCCGGCAATGAGCAGTTCTTC.

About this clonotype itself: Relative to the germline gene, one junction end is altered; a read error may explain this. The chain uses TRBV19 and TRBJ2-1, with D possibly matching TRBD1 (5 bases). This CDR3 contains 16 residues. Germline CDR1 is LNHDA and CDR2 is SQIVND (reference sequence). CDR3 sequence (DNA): TGTGCCAGTAGTATATGGGGTGGGGCAGCCGACAACGAGCAGTTCTTC. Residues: CASSIWGGAADNEQFF.

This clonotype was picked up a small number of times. CDR3 loop: CATKSEGTYEQYF. The DNA of the CDR3 is TGTGCCACCAAAAGTGAAGGGACCTACGAGCAGTACTTC. The rearrangement links TRBV6-5 to TRBJ2-7; D remains ambiguous. Trimming pared 10 bases from V and 2 bases from J, leaving 15 bases between. Germline values: CDR1 MNHEY, CDR2 SVGAGI. There are 13 residues in the CDR3.

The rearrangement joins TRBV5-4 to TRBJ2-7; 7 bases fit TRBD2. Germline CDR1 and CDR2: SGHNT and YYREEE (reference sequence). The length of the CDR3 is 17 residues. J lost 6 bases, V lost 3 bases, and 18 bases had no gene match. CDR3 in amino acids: CASSSGTASGASAEQYF. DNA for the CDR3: TGTGCCAGCAGCTCCGGGACCGCGAGCGGGGCGTCCGCCGAGCAGTACTTC.

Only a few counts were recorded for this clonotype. CDR3 residues: CASSPQGPAKLDIQYF. As DNA, the CDR3 is TGTGCCAGCAGCCCACAGGGTCCGGCTAAGTTGGACATTCAGTACTTC. The chain links TRBV28 to TRBJ2-4; TRBD1 is a possible D gene (6 bases). From germline, CDR1 is MDHEN and CDR2 SYDVKM. V lost 6 bases to trimming and J lost 8 bases, with 23 bases between them. The CDR3 has 16 amino acids.

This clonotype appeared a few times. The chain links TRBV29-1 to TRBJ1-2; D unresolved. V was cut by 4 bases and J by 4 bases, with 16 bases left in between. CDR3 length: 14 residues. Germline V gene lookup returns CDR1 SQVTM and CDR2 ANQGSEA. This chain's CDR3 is CSVGPFAPLYGYTF. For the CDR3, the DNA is TGCAGCGTTGGGCCCTTTGCCCCGCTCTATGGCTACACCTTC. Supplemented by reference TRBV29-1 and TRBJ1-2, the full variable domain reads SAVISQKPSRDICQRGTSLTIQCQVDSQVTMMFWYRQQPGQSLTLIATANQGSEATYESGFVIDKFPISRPNLTFSTLTVSNMSPEDSSIYLCSVGPFAPLYGYTFGSGTRLTVV.

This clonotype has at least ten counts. The CDR3 loop is CASSQDLWFKATQYF. In nucleotides, the CDR3 is TGCGCCAGCAGCCAAGATCTGTGGTTCAAGGCGACCCAGTACTTC. This chain connects TRBV4-1 to TRBJ2-5; no definite D call. Looked up from germline, CDR1 is MGHRA and CDR2 is YSYEKL. Trimming took 0 bases from V and 7 from J, leaving 15 bases between them. This CDR3 region has 15 residues.

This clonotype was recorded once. The CDR3 region is CSARDAPLRGYTF. CDR3 nucleotide sequence: TGCAGTGCTAGAGATGCCCCTCTGAGAGGCTACACCTTC. V and J are TRBV20-1 and TRBJ1-2; D not certain. V dropped 0 bases and J dropped 8 bases, with 13 bases sitting between them. This CDR3 is 13 amino acids long. Germline-derived CDR1 and CDR2 are DFQATT and SNEGSKA (reference sequence).

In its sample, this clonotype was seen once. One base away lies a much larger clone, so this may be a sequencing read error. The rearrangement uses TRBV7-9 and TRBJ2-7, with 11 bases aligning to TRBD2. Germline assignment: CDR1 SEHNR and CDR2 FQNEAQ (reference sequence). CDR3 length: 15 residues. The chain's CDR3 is CANSLATSGSTEQYF. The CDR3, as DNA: TGTGCCAACAGCTTAGCAACTAGCGGGAGTACCGAGCAGTACTTC. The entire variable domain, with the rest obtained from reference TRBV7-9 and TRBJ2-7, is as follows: DTGVSQNPRHKITKRGQNVTFRCDPISEHNRLYWYRQTLGQGPEFLTYFQNEAQLEKSRLLSDRFSAERPKGSFSTLEIQRTEQGDSAMYLCANSLATSGSTEQYFGPGTRLTVT.

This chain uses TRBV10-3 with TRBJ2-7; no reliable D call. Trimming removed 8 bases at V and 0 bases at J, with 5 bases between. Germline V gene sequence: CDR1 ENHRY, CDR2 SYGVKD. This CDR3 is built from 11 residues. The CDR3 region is CAIGDSYEQYF. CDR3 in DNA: TGTGCCATCGGGGACTCCTACGAGCAGTACTTC.

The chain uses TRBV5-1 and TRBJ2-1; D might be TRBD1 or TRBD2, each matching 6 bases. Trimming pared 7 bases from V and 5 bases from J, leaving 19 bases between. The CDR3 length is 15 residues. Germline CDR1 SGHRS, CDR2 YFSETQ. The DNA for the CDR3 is TGCGCCAGCCGGAAGGGGGGCAGCACGGACAATGAGCAGTTCTTC. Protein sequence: CASRKGGSTDNEQFF.